The present entry profiles one TCR beta chain with its context. The sample originates from a study of cytomegalovirus exposure and HLA in healthy donors. J gave up 7 bases and V 3 bases, and 8 bases lay outside the gene matches. The CDR3 runs 16 residues. Germline CDR1 reads SGHAT; CDR2 reads FQNNGV. Healthy bone marrow donors formed the donor group. Primers: 60 Vbeta forward and 13 Jbeta reverse. The method was immunoSEQ multiplex PCR; TCRdb's version includes in-frame clones alone and lacks a portion of them. Altogether 210,000 or so clones are present, 85% to 90% being singletons, with the ten largest covering approximately 1%.

The TCR sequence derives from a woman younger than 35 in good health and CMV-seronegative. Sequencing was carried out using PBMCs. V gene TRBV11-2 combines with J gene TRBJ2-1; 11 bases map to TRBD2. The CDR3: CASSFASSGRGNEQFF. The CDR3, as DNA: TGTGCCAGCAGCTTTGCCAGTAGCGGGAGGGGGAATGAGCAGTTCTTC.